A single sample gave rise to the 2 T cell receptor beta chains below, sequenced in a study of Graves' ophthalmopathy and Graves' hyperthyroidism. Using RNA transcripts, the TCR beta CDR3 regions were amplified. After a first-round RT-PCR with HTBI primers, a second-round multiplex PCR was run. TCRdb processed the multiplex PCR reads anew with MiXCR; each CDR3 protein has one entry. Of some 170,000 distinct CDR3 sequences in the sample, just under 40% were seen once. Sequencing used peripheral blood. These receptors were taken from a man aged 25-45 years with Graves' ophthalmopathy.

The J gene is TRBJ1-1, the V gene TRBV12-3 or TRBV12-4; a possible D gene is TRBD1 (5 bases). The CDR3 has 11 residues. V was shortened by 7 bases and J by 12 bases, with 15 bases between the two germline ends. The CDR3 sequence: CASTRDSSSFF. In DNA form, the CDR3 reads TGTGCCAGCACCCGGGACTCGTCGTCTTTCTTT.

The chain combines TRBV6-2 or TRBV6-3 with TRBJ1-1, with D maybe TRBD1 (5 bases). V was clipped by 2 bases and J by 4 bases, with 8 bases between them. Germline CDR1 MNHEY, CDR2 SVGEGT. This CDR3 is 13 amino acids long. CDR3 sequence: CASSYRQTTEAFF. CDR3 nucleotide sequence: TGTGCCAGCAGTTACCGACAGACCACTGAAGCTTTCTTT.